One and the same sample provided the 26 T cell receptor beta chains below, sequenced in a study of T cell responses to AZD1222 COVID-19 vaccine. The assay was immunoSEQ multiplex PCR, and TCRdb's table has in-frame clones only and misses some. The repertoire holds more than 110,000 clones, with 92% as singletons. Sequencing used peripheral blood, obtained 28 days after the second AZD1222 dose. The receptors originated from an adult who received the AZD1222 COVID-19 vaccine.

V is TRBV10-3 and J is TRBJ2-1; the match to TRBD2 covers 8 bases. Trimming at V came to 4 bases and at J to 6 bases, leaving 2 bases not matched to a gene. This CDR3 spans 13 amino acids. Per germline, CDR1 ENHRY and CDR2 SYGVKD. Written as DNA, the CDR3 is TGTGCCATCAGTGCCGGGACTAGCAATGAGCAGTTCTTC. It encodes CAISAGTSNEQFF.

The rearrangement joins TRBV21-1 to TRBJ1-1. TRBV21-1 is termed a pseudogene. The CDR3 is 14 residues long. CDR3 nucleotide sequence: TGTGCCAGCAGCAAAGCGGGGAGGCGCACTGAAGCTTTCTTT. This translates into CASSKAGRRTEAFF.

This chain joins TRBV7-3 and TRBJ2-1; 11 bases line up with TRBD2. Germline V gives CDR1 SGHTA, CDR2 FQGTGA. V lost 4 bases to trimming and J lost 8 bases; unmatched junction nucleotides: 4. The CDR3 covers 14 residues. DNA for the CDR3: TGTGCCAGCAGCTGGACTAGCGGGTTGTATGAGCAGTTCTTC. As protein: CASSWTSGLYEQFF.

The chain recombines TRBV30 with TRBJ1-2; 7 positions match TRBD1. The germline CDR1 and CDR2 sequences are GTSNPN and SVGIG (reference sequence). This CDR3 spans 12 amino acids. With V trimmed by 5 bases and J by 4 bases, 4 bases remained unmatched. DNA of the CDR3: TGTGCCTGGTCCAGGGGGGGCTATGGCTACACCTTC. Its protein is CAWSRGGYGYTF.

This chain uses TRBV7-2 with TRBJ1-3; D gene uncertain. Trimming left V 1 base short and J 0 bases short, with 10 bases between. CDR3 length: 16 residues. Germline CDR1 is SGHTA and CDR2 is FQGNSA. CDR3 DNA: TGTGCCAGCAGCTTAGAAGGCACGAGCTCTGGAAACACCATATATTTT. Translating gives CASSLEGTSSGNTIYF.

V gene TRBV7-9 combines with J gene TRBJ1-6; 9 bases map to TRBD1. The CDR3 contains 14 residues. V shed 4 bases and J 10 bases; nucleotides not matched to a gene: 5. Germline V gene lookup returns CDR1 SEHNR and CDR2 FQNEAQ (reference sequence). CDR3 amino acids: CASSSGQGRSPLHF. DNA of the CDR3: TGTGCCAGCAGCTCGGGACAGGGAAGATCACCCCTCCACTTT.

The J gene is TRBJ1-2, the V gene TRBV6-5; a weak D match, TRBD1 (6 bases). Germline CDR1 reads MNHEY; CDR2 reads SVGAGI. The V end lost 2 bases, the J end lost 2 bases, and 9 bases lay between the germline ends. The CDR3 runs to 14 residues. DNA of the CDR3: TGTGCCAGCAGTTACAATACAGGGAACTATGGCTACACCTTC. Residues: CASSYNTGNYGYTF.

This rearrangement joins TRBV19 to TRBJ2-5; 10 positions match TRBD2. Losses at the gene ends were 1 base for V and 5 bases for J; bases not matched to a gene: 13. Per the germline V gene, CDR1 is LNHDA and CDR2 is SQIVND (reference sequence). The CDR3 is 18 amino acids. This CDR3 is CASSIARLAGRTGETQYF. CDR3 nucleotide sequence: TGTGCCAGTAGTATAGCCCGACTAGCGGGCCGGACCGGGGAGACCCAGTACTTC.

Here the CDR3 DNA reads TGTGCCAGCAGCGTAGGGGGCCTCGGCACAGATACGCAGTATTTT. Translation: CASSVGGLGTDTQYF. This sequence joins TRBV9 and TRBJ2-3; D is perhaps TRBD1 (5 bases). Germline V gene lookup returns CDR1 SGDLS and CDR2 YYNGEE. This CDR3 region has 15 residues. V was shortened by 0 bases and J by 1 base, with 9 bases between the two germline ends.

This clone was detected only a few times. This chain connects TRBV7-7 to TRBJ2-1, with D perhaps TRBD2 (6 bases). The CDR3 has 17 residues. Deletions cut 1 base from V and 2 bases from J, with 15 bases between. Germline V gene lookup returns CDR1 SSHAT and CDR2 FNYEAQ (reference sequence). CDR3 sequence (DNA): TGTGCCAGCAGCTTAGGGGGATCGGGAGCCACCTACAATGAGCAGTTCTTC. It is translated as CASSLGGSGATYNEQFF.

In its sample, this clone was seen a few times. V and J are TRBV27 and TRBJ1-1, with 10 bases lining up with TRBD1. J lost 5 bases, V lost 5 bases, and 5 bases had no gene match. Germline-derived CDR1 and CDR2 are MNHEY and SMNVEV (reference sequence). There are 14 residues in the CDR3. This chain's CDR3 is CASSPTGGWTEAFF. The CDR3 nucleotides are TGTGCCAGCAGTCCGACAGGGGGCTGGACTGAAGCTTTCTTT.

This clone was seen only once. The chain employs TRBV7-2 and TRBJ1-2; D is undetermined. The V gene's germline CDR1 is SGHTA and CDR2 FQGNSA. The CDR3 totals 15 residues. Deletions cut 1 base from V and 1 base from J, with 10 bases between. The CDR3 here is CASSLEEHNNYGYTF. The CDR3 nucleotides are TGTGCCAGCAGCTTAGAAGAACACAATAACTATGGCTACACCTTC. The variable domain in full, completed from reference TRBV7-2 and TRBJ1-2, reads GAGVSQSPSNKVTEKGKDVELRCDPISGHTALYWYRQSLGQGLEFLIYFQGNSAPDKSGLPSDRFSAERTGGSVSTLTIQRTQQEDSAVYLCASSLEEHNNYGYTFGSGTRLTVV.

The chain is built from TRBV5-1 and TRBJ2-7; TRBD1 is a possible D gene (6 bases). The CDR3 totals 12 residues. V gave up 4 bases and J gave up 6 bases, with 11 bases separating them. The V gene's germline CDR1 is SGHRS and CDR2 YFSETQ. The CDR3 protein is CASSDNRAEQYF. The DNA of the CDR3 is TGCGCCAGCAGCGACAACAGGGCCGAGCAGTACTTC.

The rearrangement uses TRBV24-1 and TRBJ1-1, with a possible D match to TRBD1 (6 bases). The ends were cut back, 5 bases at V and 13 bases at J, with 22 bases in the middle. Germline CDR1 and CDR2: KGHDR and SFDVKD. The CDR3 has 14 amino acids. As DNA, the CDR3 is TGTGCCACCAGTGTCGCCGAGGGGGATTACGGTGATTTCTTT. This translates into CATSVAEGDYGDFF.

DNA of the CDR3: TGCAGCGTTTATTCAGGCGGCGGAGGCTATGGCTACACCTTC. It codes for CSVYSGGGGYGYTF. The chain has TRBV29-1 and TRBJ1-2; D is ambiguous. This CDR3 is built from 14 residues. Germline values: CDR1 SQVTM, CDR2 ANQGSEA. Trimming left V 5 bases short and J 4 bases short, with 17 bases between. Combining the CDR3 with reference TRBV29-1 and TRBJ1-2 gives the whole variable domain SAVISQKPSRDICQRGTSLTIQCQVDSQVTMMFWYRQQPGQSLTLIATANQGSEATYESGFVIDKFPISRPNLTFSTLTVSNMSPEDSSIYLCSVYSGGGGYGYTFGSGTRLTVV.

Concerning this clone itself: Other DNA sequences in the sample encode the same CDR3. The genes are TRBV28 and TRBJ1-5; no firm D call. From germline, CDR1 is MDHEN and CDR2 SYDVKM. The CDR3 runs to 14 residues. V lost 5 bases and J 1 base, leaving 9 bases between the germline ends. The CDR3: CASSTGGSNQPQHF. The CDR3 bases are TGTGCCAGCAGTACGGGTGGAAGCAATCAGCCCCAGCATTTT.

The rearrangement joins TRBV5-4 to TRBJ1-4, with TRBD1 matching 8 bases. This CDR3 has 14 residues. The germline V gene has CDR1 SGHNT and CDR2 YYREEE (reference sequence). V was clipped by 9 bases and J by 6 bases; unmatched bases: 10. This CDR3 is CAISKTGEDEKLFF. CDR3 nucleotide sequence: TGTGCCATCTCCAAGACAGGGGAGGATGAAAAACTGTTTTTT.

This chain links TRBV6-4 with TRBJ2-7; D not resolved. CDR1 is MRHNA, CDR2 SNTAGT, per germline. This CDR3 spans 11 amino acids. V lost 5 bases to trimming and J lost 4 bases, with 6 bases between them. CDR3 DNA sequence: TGTGCCAGCAGTTGGGGTTACGAGCAGTACTTC. Translation: CASSWGYEQYF.

J is TRBJ2-3 and V is TRBV7-2; D gene unclear. The CDR3 consists of 12 residues. CDR1 and CDR2 (germline): SGHTA, FQGNSA. V lost 5 bases to trimming and J lost 3 bases, with 6 bases between them. This CDR3 is CASSVATDTQYF. The DNA for the CDR3 is TGTGCCAGCAGCGTCGCTACAGATACGCAGTATTTT.

For this clone: Other DNA sequences of this sample code for an identical CDR3. This rearrangement joins TRBV29-1 to TRBJ1-2, with D unclear. This CDR3 has 11 amino acids. The germline V gene has CDR1 SQVTM and CDR2 ANQGSEA. V was trimmed by 0 bases and J by 2 bases, leaving 1 base between them. The CDR3 nucleotides are TGCAGCGTTGAAGAGAACTATGGCTACACCTTC. It yields the protein CSVEENYGYTF.

The chain links TRBV12-3 or TRBV12-4 to TRBJ2-7; D gene ambiguous. V shed 1 base and J shed 7 bases, with 11 bases lying between them. The CDR3 spans 13 residues. For the CDR3, the DNA is TGTGCCAGCAGTTTAGAATCGGGTCTGGAGCAGTACTTC. Protein: CASSLESGLEQYF.

This chain links TRBV7-2 with TRBJ2-7; D remains ambiguous. The CDR3 sequence is 11 residues long. The germline V gene has CDR1 SGHTA and CDR2 FQGNSA. Trimming took 2 bases from V and 6 from J, leaving 5 bases between them. The CDR3: CASSLSVEQYF. CDR3 sequence (DNA): TGTGCCAGCAGCTTAAGTGTCGAGCAGTACTTC.

The chain recombines TRBV28 with TRBJ1-6, with D perhaps matching TRBD1 (6 bases). The germline gives CDR1 MDHEN, CDR2 SYDVKM. This CDR3 has 16 amino acids. Trimming stripped 5 bases from V and 6 bases from J, with 17 bases between. CDR3: CASSIGPGHLNSPLHF. The CDR3 coding sequence is TGTGCCAGCAGTATAGGCCCGGGACACCTTAATTCACCCCTCCACTTT.

The V call is TRBV6-5, the J call TRBJ2-1; possible D gene TRBD2, 6 bases. The germline V gene has CDR1 MNHEY and CDR2 SVGAGI. The CDR3 spans 14 residues. The ends were cut back, 2 bases at V and 10 bases at J, with 15 bases in the middle. The CDR3: CASSYLSEGSEQFF. The CDR3 DNA reads as TGTGCCAGCAGTTACCTCTCGGAGGGGTCGGAGCAGTTCTTC.

The chain joins TRBV7-9 to TRBJ1-5; 10 bases match TRBD1. The CDR3 is 15 amino acids. V trimming: 4 bases; J trimming: 5 bases; junction bases outside the gene matches: 5. Germline V CDR1 and CDR2: SEHNR, FQNEAQ (reference sequence). CDR3 bases: TGTGCCAGCAGCTCCCGGGACAGGGGCTATCAGCCCCAGCATTTT. Protein product: CASSSRDRGYQPQHF.

The chain uses TRBV3-1 (or the pseudogene TRBV3-2) and TRBJ1-1, with a weak D call TRBD1 (5 bases). V was trimmed by 6 bases and J by 7 bases, leaving 9 bases between them. The V gene's germline CDR1 is LGHDT and CDR2 YNNKEL (reference sequence). The length of the CDR3 is 11 residues. Here the CDR3 DNA reads TGTGCCAGCAGAGGGGACCTTGAAGCTTTCTTT. It encodes CASRGDLEAFF.